This is a list of T cell receptor beta chains from one sample in a study of cytomegalovirus exposure and HLA in healthy donors. Some clones are missing from TCRdb's copy, which holds only in-frame ones; the method was immunoSEQ multiplex PCR. The sample has approximately 70,000 clones; 55% to 80% are singletons. The sequenced sample was PBMCs. The receptors were sampled from a middle-aged man in good health and CMV-seropositive. CDR3s include the opening cysteine and the closing phenylalanine or tryptophan. The D gene is left open where the match is weak. Where a row states a size, it is once, few, many or the class of an expanded clone; other rows omit it.

j_gene | v_gene | abundance | len | d_gene | CDR3nt | CDR3aa
TRBJ1-2 | TRBV6-5 | . | 14 | . | TGTGCCAGCAGTTACTCGGGAATGCGGGGTGGCTACACCTTC | CASSYSGMRGGYTF
TRBJ1-1 | TRBV5-8 | . | 15 | . | TGTGCCAGCAGCTTGGCAAACACAAGGAACACTGAAGCTTTCTTT | CASSLANTRNTEAFF
TRBJ2-7 | TRBV9 | . | 14 | TRBD2 | TGTGCCAGCAGCGTAGAGGCGGGGGGATACGAGCAGTACTTC | CASSVEAGGYEQYF
TRBJ2-7 | TRBV5-4 | . | 12 | . | TGTGCCAGCAGCTTGGACAACTACGAGCAGTACTTC | CASSLDNYEQYF
TRBJ1-2 | TRBV6-4 | . | 14 | TRBD1 | TGTGCCAGCAGTGACTCTGGGACAGGGTATGGCTACACCTTC | CASSDSGTGYGYTF
TRBJ2-6 | TRBV2 | . | 18 | . | TGTGCCAGCACCCGATGGGAGGTCGACGCGGCTGGGGCCAACGTCCTGACTTTC | CASTRWEVDAAGANVLTF
TRBJ1-1 | TRBV28 | . | 15 | TRBD1 | TGTGCCAGCATCACCTCGACAGGGGCGAACACTGAAGCTTTCTTT | CASITSTGANTEAFF
TRBJ2-5 | TRBV5-6 | . | 15 | TRBD1 | TGTGCCAGCAGCTCCTCCGGGACAGCCCAAGAGACCCAGTACTTC | CASSSSGTAQETQYF
TRBJ2-1 | TRBV18 | . | 14 | . | TGTGCCAGCTCACCCTCGGCCAGGGACAACGAGCAGTTCTTC | CASSPSARDNEQFF
TRBJ2-1 | TRBV28 | . | 14 | . | TGTGCCAGCAGCTCCGGGGGTTATTGGGAAGAGCAGTTCTTC | CASSSGGYWEEQFF
TRBJ1-5 | TRBV27 | . | 15 | TRBD1 | TGTGCCAGCAGTTTTGGCACAGGGGGCAATCAGCCCCAGCATTTT | CASSFGTGGNQPQHF
TRBJ2-7 | TRBV29-1 | . | 13 | . | TGCAGCGTTGTCTACAGGCTACCCGACGAGCAGTACTTC | CSVVYRLPDEQYF
TRBJ1-2 | TRBV7-9 | . | 14 | . | TGTGCCAGCAGTCCTAGGGGAGGAGACTATGGCTACACCTTC | CASSPRGGDYGYTF
TRBJ1-1 | TRBV18 | few | 16 | TRBD1 | TGTGCCAGCTCACCACCCAGGGGACAGGGGTTTAATGAAGCTTTCTTT | CASSPPRGQGFNEAFF
TRBJ2-1 | TRBV7-2 | . | 17 | TRBD2 | TGTGCCAGCAGCTTAGGGCCTAGCGGGAGGGCCAGCAATGAGCAGTTCTTC | CASSLGPSGRASNEQFF
TRBJ2-3 | TRBV7-2 | . | 15 | . | TGTGCCAGCAGCTTCAGTCGCGGTCGCACAGATACGCAGTATTTT | CASSFSRGRTDTQYF
TRBJ1-6 | TRBV19 | . | 15 | . | TGTGCCAGTAGTCCCCAGGCAGGGGCAGGGTCACCCCTCCACTTT | CASSPQAGAGSPLHF
TRBJ2-1 | TRBV9 | . | 11 | . | TGTGCCAGCAGCGCCGGAGCTGAGCAGTTCTTC | CASSAGAEQFF
TRBJ2-2 | TRBV19 | . | 11 | . | TGTGCCACCTCGGCGGGCGGGGAGCTGTTTTTT | CATSAGGELFF
TRBJ1-1 | TRBV28 | . | 15 | . | TGTGCCAGCGGATCGAGCGGGACGGCTAACACTGAAGCTTTCTTT | CASGSSGTANTEAFF
TRBJ1-2 | TRBV20-1 | . | 11 | . | TGCAGTGTCCTACTCTTGGGCGGCTACACCTTC | CSVLLLGGYTF
TRBJ1-1 | TRBV5-1 | . | 12 | . | TGCGCCAGCAGCTTCGGTAACACTGAAGCTTTCTTT | CASSFGNTEAFF
TRBJ1-5 | TRBV2 | . | 13 | TRBD1 | TGTGCCAGCGTAGGACAGGGCAATCAGCCCCAGCATTTT | CASVGQGNQPQHF
TRBJ1-2 | TRBV2 | . | 14 | TRBD1 | TGTGCCAGCGCAGGACAGGGGGCAGGGTATGGCTACACCTTC | CASAGQGAGYGYTF
TRBJ1-2 | TRBV6-5 | . | 13 | . | TGTGCCAGCAGGATGGACAGAAACTATGGCCACACCTTC | CASRMDRNYGHTF
TRBJ2-5 | TRBV5-6 | . | 11 | . | TGTGCCAGCAGCTTGCAGGGGCCTCAGTACTTC | CASSLQGPQYF
TRBJ2-7 | TRBV6-1 | many | 13 | . | TGTGCCAGCAGCAGCAGGGGCTCCTACGAGCAGTACTTC | CASSSRGSYEQYF
TRBJ2-7 | TRBV5-1 | . | 14 | TRBD1 | TGCGCCAGCAGCTTGGTGGGGACAGCCCACGAGCAGTACTTC | CASSLVGTAHEQYF